Sequencing of this TCR beta chain was carried out in a study of blood T cells in healthy people across ages. Findings of the study overall: With donor CMV status unknown, expanded clonotype changes were possibly confounded.

About this clonotype itself: Its antigen is not identified.

For the second PCR, which ran for roughly 6 to 12 cycles, a sample-barcoded 5' primer and a J-beta primer mix were used. Carrying 12 random nucleotides, a template-switch adaptor labeled each individual cDNA molecule. TCRdb re-derived calls from the 5' RACE reads in MiXCR, one entry per CDR3 protein. Of 870,000 or so distinct CDR3 sequences listed, under 35% are singletons. V dropped 1 base and J dropped 5 bases, with 14 bases sitting between them. The CDR3 sequence is 15 residues long. Germline V lookup: CDR1 SGHVS, CDR2 FQNEAQ. Extracted total RNA amounted to at least 6 micrograms for each sample. The receptor was derived from a woman at least 80 years old in good health. The V gene is TRBV7-8, the J gene TRBJ2-5; the D is unclear. Material: blood. The CDR3 sequence is CASSLGAVTGETQYF. As DNA, the CDR3 is TGTGCCAGCAGCTTAGGGGCAGTAACCGGTGAGACCCAGTACTTC.